These T cell receptor beta chains were read from a single sample in a study of T cell responses to AZD1222 COVID-19 vaccine. Generated by immunoSEQ multiplex PCR, the TCRdb table keeps only in-frame clones and is missing some. Among tens of thousands of clones listed, about 88% were seen once. The material was peripheral blood, obtained on day 0 of AZD1222 vaccination. These receptor sequences come from an adult in good health. Both conserved end residues are part of each CDR3. D genes are given only for firm matches. Size values are once, few and many counts, or a class for expanded clones, and some rows have none.

d_call,clone_size,j_call,v_call,cdr3_nt,cdr3_aa
TRBD2,once,TRBJ2-2,TRBV6-6,TGTGCCAGCAGTTCTAGCGGGGGGGCCTTCGGGGAGCTGTTTTTT,CASSSSGGAFGELFF
.,.,TRBJ1-1,TRBV18,TGTGCCAGCTCACCCACCACTATCATGAACACTGAAGCTTTCTTT,CASSPTTIMNTEAFF
TRBD2,.,TRBJ2-2,TRBV27,TGTGCCAGCAGTTTAGGGAGCGGGGGGGCTATCGGGGAGCTGTTTTTT,CASSLGSGGAIGELFF
.,.,TRBJ2-7,TRBV6-6,TGTGCCAGCAGGGCGGGATCGTCCGGAGAGCAGTACTTC,CASRAGSSGEQYF
.,.,TRBJ2-5,TRBV5-1,TGCGCCAGCAGCTTCCGGGGTACGGAGACCCAGTACTTC,CASSFRGTETQYF
.,.,TRBJ2-1,TRBV6-2/TRBV6-3,TGTGCCAGCAGTCGGGGAGGTTATACCTACAATGAGCAGTTCTTC,CASSRGGYTYNEQFF
.,.,TRBJ1-2,TRBV28,TGTGCCAGCAGTTCAAAATATGGCTACACCTTC,CASSSKYGYTF
.,few,TRBJ1-1,TRBV18,TGTGCCAGCTCACCAGCAGGGGCTGACACTGAAGCTTTCTTT,CASSPAGADTEAFF
TRBD1,.,TRBJ2-5,TRBV29-1,TGCAGCGTTGAGGCCACAGGGGGGACTCTCCAAGAGACCCAGTACTTC,CSVEATGGTLQETQYF
.,once,TRBJ1-2,TRBV5-4,TGTGCCAGCAGCTCCGATCTGGGTGGTCGTCTCGGCTACACCTTC,CASSSDLGGRLGYTF